What follows are 10 T cell receptor beta chains derived from one specimen sequenced in a study of blood T cell repertoires in COVID-19. Assay used: immunoSEQ multiplex PCR; TCRdb lists only in-frame clones, some missing. Here the sample spans under 150,000 clones, about three quarters being singletons. The sample taken for sequencing was PBMCs or T cells enriched from blood (not recorded which). These receptor sequences come from a woman between 45 and 65 years old who had recovered from COVID-19.

The chain carries TRBV7-2 and TRBJ2-2, with TRBD1 as a possible D gene (6 bases). The CDR3 spans 14 residues. The V gene's germline CDR1 is SGHTA and CDR2 FQGNSA. The V and J ends lost 4 bases and 4 bases respectively, with 10 bases between them. The CDR3 reads CASSSTGSTGELFF. Here the CDR3 DNA reads TGTGCCAGCAGCTCAACAGGGTCCACCGGGGAGCTGTTTTTT.

The V and J genes are TRBV5-6 and TRBJ2-7, with 12 bases fitting TRBD2. CDR1 is SGHDT and CDR2 is YYEEEE in the germline V gene. Trimming at V came to 4 bases and at J to 6 bases, leaving 8 bases not matched to a gene. The CDR3 runs to 15 residues. The CDR3 region has the DNA TGTGCCAGCAGCCTGAGACTAGCGGGAGCGGGCGAGCAGTACTTC. Protein: CASSLRLAGAGEQYF.

The chain combines TRBV6-5 with TRBJ2-3; weak D call: TRBD2 (5 bases). Germline CDR1 MNHEY, CDR2 SVGAGI. Trimming stripped 8 bases from V and 5 bases from J, with 8 bases between. The length of the CDR3 is 11 residues. This CDR3 is CASLGKDTQYF. CDR3 DNA sequence: TGTGCCAGCCTCGGGAAAGATACGCAGTATTTT.

J is TRBJ1-5 and V is TRBV6-1; D perhaps matches TRBD1 (5 bases). This CDR3 is 16 amino acids long. V gave up 2 bases and J gave up 3 bases, with 14 bases separating them. Looked up from germline, CDR1 is MNHNS and CDR2 is SASEGT. The CDR3 DNA reads as TGTGCCAGCAGTGAACAGGGTAGACCCCCCAATCAGCCCCAGCATTTT. It translates to CASSEQGRPPNQPQHF.

V and J are TRBV6-2 or TRBV6-3 and TRBJ1-2; 7 bases line up with TRBD1. The trim removed 6 bases at V and 5 bases at J, leaving 21 bases unmatched. The germline CDR1 and CDR2 sequences are MNHEY and SVGEGT. CDR3 length equals 18 residues. The DNA for the CDR3 is TGTGCCAGCAGCGATACAGGGGTTTCATCGACACTCAAGTATGGCTACACCTTC. This translates into CASSDTGVSSTLKYGYTF.

This chain connects TRBV28 to TRBJ1-5; TRBD1 matches at 9 bases. The CDR3 sequence is 18 residues long. V gave up 6 bases and J gave up 0 bases; unmatched junction bases: 12. Germline V CDR1 and CDR2: MDHEN, SYDVKM. CDR3 region: CASSSLLPDRGSNQPQHF. DNA for the CDR3: TGTGCCAGCAGCTCCTTACTGCCGGACAGGGGTAGCAATCAGCCCCAGCATTTT.

This clone was seen a few times. The CDR3 coding sequence is TGCAGCGTTGGGAGGGACAGGTCTAATGAAAAACTGTTTTTT. It codes for CSVGRDRSNEKLFF. This chain uses TRBV29-1 with TRBJ1-4, with 8 positions matching TRBD1. CDR1 is SQVTM, CDR2 ANQGSEA, per germline. After removal of 4 bases from V and 3 bases from J, the junction contained 4 bases not matched to a gene. The CDR3 has 14 amino acids.

The sample holds a few counts of this clone. The chain has TRBV5-1 and TRBJ1-3; 7 bases align to TRBD1. In germline, CDR1 is SGHRS, CDR2 YFSETQ. J was trimmed by 0 bases and V by 0 bases; bases with no gene match: 3. This CDR3 region has 16 residues. The CDR3 DNA is TGCGCCAGCAGCTTGGCGACAGGGACCTCTGGAAACACCATATATTTT. Residues: CASSLATGTSGNTIYF.

In this sample, this clone turned up a few times. This rearrangement joins TRBV7-8 to TRBJ1-1; TRBD1 matches 7 bases. This CDR3 spans 16 amino acids. V gave up 5 bases and J gave up 2 bases; unmatched junction bases: 11. Looked up from germline, CDR1 is SGHVS and CDR2 is FQNEAQ. CDR3 sequence (DNA): TGTGCCAGCAGCCCTGACAGGGCGAGAGAAAACACTGAAGCTTTCTTT. Protein sequence: CASSPDRARENTEAFF.

V is TRBV29-1 and J is TRBJ2-1; no firm D call. The CDR3 is 15 residues long. Germline CDR1 reads SQVTM; CDR2 reads ANQGSEA. Trimming pared 1 base from V and 1 base from J, leaving 11 bases between. The CDR3 nucleotides read TGCAGCGTTGAAGGTGAGGTCAGATCCTACAATGAGCAGTTCTTC. It codes for CSVEGEVRSYNEQFF.